The 21 T cell receptor beta chains reported below all come from one sample, sequenced in a study of T cell changes during pregnancy in multiple sclerosis. Clones were sequenced by immunoSEQ multiplex PCR, and TCRdb holds only the in-frame ones, with some missing. Seen here are about 55,000 clones, 94% observed once, and the top ten hold roughly 2.4%. Sequences were derived from CD8+ T cells from peripheral blood mononuclear cells, sampled after pregnancy. Every receptor here comes from a female donor with multiple sclerosis, enrolled in a pregnancy study.

This chain joins TRBV19 and TRBJ2-5, with D possibly TRBD2 on 5 matching bases. The CDR3 spans 12 residues. The V end was cut by 1 base, the J end by 5 bases, with 5 bases between. Looked up from germline, CDR1 is LNHDA and CDR2 is SQIVND (reference sequence). CDR3 nucleotide sequence: TGTGCCAGTAGTATAGGAGGGGAGACCCAGTACTTC. It codes for CASSIGGETQYF.

About this clone itself: One end of the junction fails to match germline, which may point to a read error. The V and J genes are TRBV19 and TRBJ1-2; D is undetermined. This CDR3 is built from 11 residues. Germline CDR1 LNHDA, CDR2 SQIVND (reference sequence). In nucleotides, the CDR3 is TGTGCCAGTAGTGTCCCCCCTCGCTGGCACTTC. It is translated as CASSVPPRWHF. The variable domain in full, with the rest retrieved from reference TRBV19 and TRBJ1-2, is DGGITQSPKYLFRKEGQNVTLSCEQNLNHDAMYWYRQDPGQGLRLIYYSQIVNDFQKGDIAEGYSVSREKKESFPLTVTSAQKNPTAFYLCASSVPPRWHFGSGTRLTVV.

This chain links TRBV28 with TRBJ2-7; weak D call: TRBD2 (5 bases). V lost 2 bases and J 0 bases, leaving 8 bases between the germline ends. CDR3 length: 14 residues. The germline CDR1 and CDR2 sequences are MDHEN and SYDVKM. This CDR3 reads CASSLVGNSYEQYF. The CDR3 DNA reads TGTGCCAGCAGTTTAGTCGGGAACTCCTACGAGCAGTACTTC.

The chain joins TRBV4-3 to TRBJ2-7; possible D gene TRBD1, 7 bases. Germline CDR1 reads LGHNA; CDR2 reads YSLEER. Deletions cut 4 bases from V and 5 bases from J, with 21 bases between. This CDR3 is built from 16 residues. Here the CDR3 reads CASSRTFGRGVDEQYF. The CDR3 region has the DNA TGCGCCAGCAGCCGGACTTTCGGCAGGGGGGTGGACGAGCAGTACTTC.

V gene TRBV5-6 combines with J gene TRBJ2-7, with D tentatively TRBD2 (6 bases). The ends were cut back, 3 bases at V and 2 bases at J, with 15 bases in the middle. CDR3 length equals 15 residues. Per the germline V gene, CDR1 is SGHDT and CDR2 is YYEEEE. This CDR3 reads CASSSTAGGAYEQYF. In nucleotides, the CDR3 is TGTGCCAGCAGCTCTACCGCAGGAGGGGCCTACGAGCAGTACTTC. Variable domain in full (rest from reference TRBV5-6 and TRBJ2-7): DAGVTQSPTHLIKTRGQQVTLRCSPKSGHDTVSWYQQALGQGPQFIFQYYEEEERQRGNFPDRFSGHQFPNYSSELNVNALLLGDSALYLCASSSTAGGAYEQYFGPGTRLTVT.

The rearrangement links TRBV7-8 to TRBJ2-7; 11 bases are a match to TRBD2. The CDR3 is made up of 17 amino acids. V lost 5 bases and J lost 0; bases outside the gene matches: 9. CDR1 and CDR2 (germline): SGHVS, FQNEAQ. Here the CDR3 reads CASSLRAGTSGSYEQYF. Written as DNA, the CDR3 is TGTGCCAGCAGCCTAAGGGCCGGGACTAGCGGCTCCTACGAGCAGTACTTC.

The rearrangement uses TRBV5-4 and TRBJ1-4; D may be TRBD1 (6 bases). Germline V gene data show CDR1 as SGHNT and CDR2 as YYREEE (reference sequence). The CDR3 has 14 amino acids. V shed 5 bases and J shed 11 bases, with 19 bases lying between them. CDR3: CASRSGDAPNKLFF. Here the CDR3 DNA reads TGTGCCAGCAGGTCAGGGGACGCCCCTAACAAACTGTTTTTT.

CDR3 in DNA: TGTGCCAGCAGCTTAGCGAGGGCTGAAGCTTTCTTT. This encodes CASSLARAEAFF. This chain uses TRBV7-9 with TRBJ1-1, with no clear D. The length of the CDR3 is 12 residues. CDR1 and CDR2 from the germline V gene are SEHNR and FQNEAQ (reference sequence). Deletions cut 0 bases from V and 6 bases from J, with 5 bases between.

The gene calls are TRBV4-1 and TRBJ2-2; D perhaps matches TRBD2 (5 bases). V lost 1 base and J lost 7, with 19 bases in between. There are 17 residues in the CDR3. The germline V gene encodes CDR1 MGHRA and CDR2 YSYEKL. The CDR3 loop is CASSQAPPSSVGGELFF. The CDR3 DNA reads as TGCGCCAGCAGCCAAGCCCCCCCTAGCTCTGTCGGCGGGGAGCTGTTTTTT.

This clone has only one observation. This sequence joins TRBV15 and TRBJ2-7; 7 nucleotides align to TRBD1. V was pared by 5 bases and J by 0 bases, with 16 bases of the junction left unmatched. Germline V gene sequence: CDR1 LNHNV, CDR2 YYDKDF (reference sequence). This CDR3 region has 18 residues. The CDR3 protein is CATSQQGPSSSSSYEQYF. Here the CDR3 DNA reads TGTGCCACCAGCCAACAGGGGCCCTCGTCCAGTAGCTCCTACGAGCAGTACTTC.

This rearrangement joins TRBV27 to TRBJ2-1, with 8 bases fitting TRBD1. CDR3 length equals 13 residues. In germline, CDR1 is MNHEY, CDR2 SMNVEV (reference sequence). V gave up 3 bases and J gave up 10 bases; unmatched junction bases: 5. Written as DNA, the CDR3 is TGTGCCAGCAGTTTCCAGGGGGCAGACGAGCAGTTCTTC. This gives the protein CASSFQGADEQFF.

V is TRBV27 and J is TRBJ2-7; tentative D call: TRBD2 (6 bases). The ends were cut back, 3 bases at V and 2 bases at J, with 17 bases in the middle. In germline, CDR1 is MNHEY, CDR2 SMNVEV (reference sequence). This CDR3 is 16 amino acids long. CDR3 sequence: CASSFSPDYLPYEQYF. The DNA for the CDR3 is TGTGCCAGCAGTTTTTCCCCGGACTATCTTCCCTACGAGCAGTACTTC.

The chain links TRBV9 to TRBJ1-1, with a possible D match to TRBD1 (6 bases). V was trimmed by 4 bases and J by 7 bases, leaving 14 bases between them. There are 13 residues in the CDR3. Germline CDR1 and CDR2: SGDLS and YYNGEE. The CDR3, as DNA: TGTGCCAGCAGCCCACAGGGATCCCATGAAGCTTTCTTT. Protein product: CASSPQGSHEAFF.

J is TRBJ1-5 and V is TRBV30, with D possibly matching TRBD1 (5 bases). The V and J ends lost 3 bases and 3 bases respectively, with 15 bases between them. Per the germline V gene, CDR1 is GTSNPN and CDR2 is SVGIG (reference sequence). This CDR3 region has 15 residues. CDR3 residues: CAWSDSYHSNQPQHF. CDR3 DNA sequence: TGTGCCTGGAGCGACAGTTACCACTCCAATCAGCCCCAGCATTTT.

The V and J genes are TRBV9 and TRBJ1-5, with 8 bases fitting TRBD1. This CDR3 has 15 amino acids. V lost 4 bases to trimming and J lost 4 bases; unmatched junction nucleotides: 7. Germline V gene data show CDR1 as SGDLS and CDR2 as YYNGEE. This CDR3 is CASSTTGGWNQPQHF. For the CDR3, the DNA is TGTGCCAGCAGCACTACAGGGGGATGGAATCAGCCCCAGCATTTT.

The chain is built from TRBV12-5 and TRBJ2-7; D perhaps matches TRBD2 (5 bases). V lost 2 bases, J lost 0 bases, and 8 bases lay in between. The CDR3 has 14 residues. Germline V gene data show CDR1 as LGHNT and CDR2 as FRNRAP. CDR3 residues: CASGLSLASYEQYF. The CDR3 region has the DNA TGTGCTAGTGGTTTGTCCCTAGCCTCCTACGAGCAGTACTTC.

A single count supports this clone. V gene TRBV7-9 combines with J gene TRBJ1-5, with TRBD1 matching over 7 bases. Per the germline V gene, CDR1 is SEHNR and CDR2 is FQNEAQ (reference sequence). This CDR3 has 15 residues. V shed 4 bases and J 5 bases; nucleotides not matched to a gene: 8. CDR3 sequence: CASSSDREKDQPQHF. CDR3 coding DNA: TGTGCCAGCAGCTCAGACAGGGAGAAGGATCAGCCCCAGCATTTT.

The chain is built from TRBV27 and TRBJ2-1; TRBD1 might be the D (5 bases). Germline loops: CDR1 MNHEY, CDR2 SMNVEV (reference sequence). Trimming removed 3 bases from V and 10 bases from J, with 10 bases in between. This CDR3 has 12 residues. The CDR3 reads CASSFLSGEQFF. The DNA for the CDR3 is TGTGCCAGCAGTTTTTTGTCAGGGGAGCAGTTCTTC.

The J gene is TRBJ2-7, the V gene TRBV27; a weak D match, TRBD1 (5 bases). The CDR3 is 14 residues long. V was shortened by 5 bases and J by 5 bases, with 16 bases between the two germline ends. Germline loops: CDR1 MNHEY, CDR2 SMNVEV (reference sequence). CDR3 residues: CASSTGYNPDEQYF. The CDR3 DNA sequence: TGTGCCAGCAGTACAGGATACAATCCGGACGAGCAGTACTTC.

V gene TRBV27 combines with J gene TRBJ2-3, with unresolved D. Trimming took off 3 bases at V and 5 bases at J, with 6 bases between the two ends. The CDR3 is made up of 12 amino acids. Germline V gene sequence: CDR1 MNHEY, CDR2 SMNVEV (reference sequence). The CDR3: CASSFGRDTQYF. The CDR3 DNA sequence: TGTGCCAGCAGTTTTGGTAGAGATACGCAGTATTTT.

This chain links TRBV2 with TRBJ1-2; 7 nucleotides agree with TRBD1. V was clipped by 10 bases and J by 2 bases; unmatched bases: 7. From germline, CDR1 is SNHLY and CDR2 FYNNEI. The CDR3 spans 13 residues. The CDR3 spells CATRQGPNYGYTF. In nucleotides, the CDR3 is TGTGCCACCAGACAGGGACCAAACTATGGCTACACCTTC.